This T cell receptor beta chain originates from a study of T-cell reconstitution after alpha-beta-depleted transplantation in children. A library of TCRbeta sequences, prepared with unique molecular identifiers, was generated. TCRdb ran MiXCR on the PCR reads and lists one entry per CDR3 protein. The sample lists 200,000 to 250,000 distinct CDR3 sequences; 9.5% to 13% were seen once. At least ten counts were recorded for this clonotype. V was pared by 2 bases and J by 0 bases, with 7 bases between. The germline CDR1 and CDR2 sequences are MDHEN and SYDVKM. CDR3 length: 14 residues. Sequencing used PBMCs, obtained before TCRalphabeta/CD19-depleted stem cell transplant. The chain recombines TRBV28 with TRBJ1-1; D uncertain. This receptor was taken from a child younger than two with acute myeloid leukemia, due to receive a stem cell transplant. CDR3 region: CASSLTALNTEAFF. The CDR3 DNA sequence: TGTGCCAGCAGTTTAACTGCCTTGAACACTGAAGCTTTCTTT. The whole variable domain, filled in from reference TRBV28 and TRBJ1-1, reads DVKVTQSSRYLVKRTGEKVFLECVQDMDHENMFWYRQDPGLGLRLIYFSYDVKMKEKGDIPEGYSVSREKKERFSLILESASTNQTSMYLCASSLTALNTEAFFGQGTRLTVV.